Only a few counts were recorded for the clone carrying this T cell receptor beta chain. Its specificity is unknown. The sample originates from a study of CD8+ T cells in alopecia areata. As for the study in general: Among treated patients, oral tofacitinib was administered at 5 to 10 mg twice daily.

The CDR3 is made up of 17 amino acids. The germline V gene encodes CDR1 SGHRS and CDR2 YFSETQ. RNA, once extracted, was reverse transcribed into cDNA for use as the sequencing template. Method: immunoSEQ multiplex PCR; TCRdb's copy keeps in-frame clones and lacks some. The sample lists roughly 150,000 clones; about 90% were seen once. Findings and limits, study-wide: Compared with normal scalp, lesional scalp had higher clonality and more expanded CD8+ clones.

The chain joins TRBV5-1 to TRBJ2-5; tentatively, D is TRBD2 (6 bases). The DNA end favors TRBJ2-7, so the J call may be wrong. The sample was CD8+ T cells sorted from blood, taken at week 0. The source of this sequence is a human donor with alopecia areata. The CDR3: CASSLPVNERREDEQYF. The CDR3 nucleotides read TGCGCCAGCAGCTTGCCGGTGAATGAGAGGAGGGAGGACGAGCAGTACTTC.